This TCR beta chain was sequenced for a study of blood T cell repertoires in COVID-19. Study at large: From the United States, Italy and Spain came samples of acute and convalescent COVID-19. T cells, B-cell-depleted T cells, or PBMCs supplied cDNA or gDNA.

Authors' data handling: The authors estimated nucleated cell counts from reference gene primer amplification. Profiled with immunoSEQ multiplex PCR; TCRdb holds only in-frame clones, not every one. Clone size and the V and J calls come from that table; the DNA yielded D and trimming. The sample contains around 160,000 clones, roughly 76% of which appear only once. V lost 1 base, J lost 10 bases, and 6 bases stayed unmatched. This CDR3 contains 14 residues. Germline CDR1 and CDR2: MNHNS and SASEGT. The chain links TRBV6-1 to TRBJ1-1; the match to TRBD1 covers 10 bases. Material: peripheral blood. The TCR comes from a human donor with acute or convalescent COVID-19. The donor label of this sample is uncertain. The CDR3 nucleotides are TGTGCCAGCAGTGAAGGACAGGGGGCGAAACGAGCTTTCTTT. Translated, it gives CASSEGQGAKRAFF.